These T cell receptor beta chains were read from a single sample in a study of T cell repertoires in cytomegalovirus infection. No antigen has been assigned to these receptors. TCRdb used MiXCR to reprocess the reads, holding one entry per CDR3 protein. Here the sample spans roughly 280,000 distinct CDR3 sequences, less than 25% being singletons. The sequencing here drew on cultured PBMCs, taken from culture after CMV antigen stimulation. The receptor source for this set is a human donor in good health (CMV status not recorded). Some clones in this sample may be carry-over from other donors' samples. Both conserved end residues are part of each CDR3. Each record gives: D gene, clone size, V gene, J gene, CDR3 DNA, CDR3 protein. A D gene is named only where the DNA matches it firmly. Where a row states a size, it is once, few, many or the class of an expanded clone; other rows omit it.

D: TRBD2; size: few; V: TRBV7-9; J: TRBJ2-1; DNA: TGTGCCAGCAGCTCTAGCGGGGAGCAGTTCTTC; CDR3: CASSSSGEQFF
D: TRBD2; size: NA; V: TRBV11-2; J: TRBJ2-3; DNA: TGTGCCAGCAGCTTAGGACTAGCCGGCAGGATAGATACGCAGTATTTT; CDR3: CASSLGLAGRIDTQYF
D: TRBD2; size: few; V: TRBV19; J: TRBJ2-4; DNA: TGTGCCAGTAGTACGAGACTAGCGGGAGGCCCACTAGCCAAAAACATTCAGTACTTC; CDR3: CASSTRLAGGPLAKNIQYF
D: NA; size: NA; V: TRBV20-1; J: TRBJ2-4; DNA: TGCAGTGCTAGGGTGATCGGCGGTGTGGACAAAAACATTCAGTACTTC; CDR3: CSARVIGGVDKNIQYF
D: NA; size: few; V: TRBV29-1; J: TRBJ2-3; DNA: TGCAGCGTTGAAATCTGGAATCCAGACGGTGGCACAGATACGCAGTATTTT; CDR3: CSVEIWNPDGGTDTQYF
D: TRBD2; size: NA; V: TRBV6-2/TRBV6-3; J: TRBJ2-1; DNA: TGTGCCAGCAGTTGGGGACTAGCGACCTACAATGAGCAGTTCTTC; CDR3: CASSWGLATYNEQFF
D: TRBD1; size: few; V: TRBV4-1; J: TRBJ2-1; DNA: TGCGCCAGCAGCCAAGAAAAGACAGGGCTCAATGAGCAGTTCTTC; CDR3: CASSQEKTGLNEQFF
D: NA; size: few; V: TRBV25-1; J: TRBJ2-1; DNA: TGTGCCAGCAGCGAGTGGGGCGGACACAATGAGCAGTTCTTC; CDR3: CASSEWGGHNEQFF
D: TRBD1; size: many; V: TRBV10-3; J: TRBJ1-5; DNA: TGTGCCATCAGTGAGTCGATCGAGGAACAGGGGGCCCAGCCCCAGCATTTT; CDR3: CAISESIEEQGAQPQHF
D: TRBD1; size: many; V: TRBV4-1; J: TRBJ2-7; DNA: TGCGCCAGCAGCCAAACCGGGACAGGGGCCTACGAGCAGTACTTC; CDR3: CASSQTGTGAYEQYF
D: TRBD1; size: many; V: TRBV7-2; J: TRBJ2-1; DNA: TGTGCCAGCAGCTCTCCCCAGACAGGGGGTCAGAGCTCCTACAATGAGCAGTTCTTC; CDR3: CASSSPQTGGQSSYNEQFF
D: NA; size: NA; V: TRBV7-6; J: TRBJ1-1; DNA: TGTGCCAGCAGCACGGGAGTGGGGGGCACTGAAGCTTTCTTT; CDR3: CASSTGVGGTEAFF
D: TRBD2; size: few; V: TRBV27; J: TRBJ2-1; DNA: TGTGCTGGAAAGAGGACTAGCGGGACTTCCTTCAATGAGCAGTTCTTC; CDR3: CAGKRTSGTSFNEQFF
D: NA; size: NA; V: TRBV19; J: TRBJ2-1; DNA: TGTGCCAGTAGTATCCGGGAATACAATGAGCAGTTCTTC; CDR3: CASSIREYNEQFF
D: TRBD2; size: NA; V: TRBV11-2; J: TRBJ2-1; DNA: TGTGCCAGCAGCGCTACAACGGGACTAAATGTGGGCAATGAGCAGTTCTTC; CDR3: CASSATTGLNVGNEQFF
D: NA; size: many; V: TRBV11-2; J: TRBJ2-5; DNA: TGTGCCAGCAGCTTAGTGGGCAGTAGGATTAGAGGAGAGACCCAGTACTTC; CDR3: CASSLVGSRIRGETQYF
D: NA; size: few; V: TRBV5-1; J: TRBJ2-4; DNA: TGCGCCAGCAGCTCGGGGGCAGCCAAAAACATTCAGTACTTC; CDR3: CASSSGAAKNIQYF
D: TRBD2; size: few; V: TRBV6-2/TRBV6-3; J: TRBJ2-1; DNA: TGTGCCAGCACGGGGCTAGCGGGAGGCCGTGACAATGAGCAGTTCTTC; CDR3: CASTGLAGGRDNEQFF
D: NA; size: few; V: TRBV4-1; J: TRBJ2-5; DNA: TGCGCCAGCAGCCAAACAAGCGGTTACCAAGAGACCCAGTACTTC; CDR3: CASSQTSGYQETQYF
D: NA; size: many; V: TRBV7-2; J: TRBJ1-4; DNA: TGTGCCAGCAGCTTAGCGGGGCGAAAACTGTTTTTT; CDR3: CASSLAGRKLFF
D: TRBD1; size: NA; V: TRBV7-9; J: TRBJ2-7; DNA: TGTGCCAGCAGCCCTGGACAGGGGAGTTTGTACGAGCAGTACTTC; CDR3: CASSPGQGSLYEQYF
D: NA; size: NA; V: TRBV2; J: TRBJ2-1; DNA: TGTGCCAGCAGTGAGGGGGGAGGTGAGCAGTTCTTC; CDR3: CASSEGGGEQFF
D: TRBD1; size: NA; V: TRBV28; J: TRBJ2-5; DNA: TGTGCCAGCAGTTTATCGACAGGGGTGGGGGAGACCCAGTACTTC; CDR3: CASSLSTGVGETQYF
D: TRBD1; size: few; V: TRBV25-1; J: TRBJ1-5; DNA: TGTGCCAGCAGTGAAGACACAGGGGAAGGGCCCCAGCATTTT; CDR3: CASSEDTGEGPQHF
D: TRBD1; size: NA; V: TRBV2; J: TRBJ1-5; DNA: TGTGCCAGCAGCTCGGACAGGCGCAATCAGCCCCAGCATTTT; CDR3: CASSSDRRNQPQHF
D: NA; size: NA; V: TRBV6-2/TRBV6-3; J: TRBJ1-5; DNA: TGTGCCAGCAGTTACCTGGATAGCAATCAGCCCCAGCATTTT; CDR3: CASSYLDSNQPQHF
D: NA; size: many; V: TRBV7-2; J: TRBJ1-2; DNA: TGTGCCAGCTCGACAGGAACCTATGGCTACACCTTC; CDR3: CASSTGTYGYTF
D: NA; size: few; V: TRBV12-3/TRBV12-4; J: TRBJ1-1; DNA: TGTGCCAGCAGTTTCAACCGGGGCACTGAAGCTTTCTTT; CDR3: CASSFNRGTEAFF
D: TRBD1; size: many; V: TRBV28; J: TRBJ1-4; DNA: TGTGCCAGCAGCCTCTCCAGGGGGCTTAATGAAAAACTGTTTTTT; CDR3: CASSLSRGLNEKLFF
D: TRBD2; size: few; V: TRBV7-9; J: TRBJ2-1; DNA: TGTGCCAGCAGCTTAGCGCGGACGTTCAACCTACACACTAGCGGGAGGGACAATGAGCAGTTCTTC; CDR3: CASSLARTFNLHTSGRDNEQFF
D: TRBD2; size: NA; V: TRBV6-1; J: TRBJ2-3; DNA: TGTGCCAGCAGTACCCTTCCGACTAGCGGGAGTGGAGATACGCAGTATTTT; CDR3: CASSTLPTSGSGDTQYF
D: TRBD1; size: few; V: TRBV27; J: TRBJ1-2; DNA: TGTGCCAGCAGTTTTTCCCGGGACAGGGGGTTCGGCTACACCTTC; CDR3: CASSFSRDRGFGYTF
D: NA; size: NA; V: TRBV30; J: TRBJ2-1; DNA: TGTGCCTGGAGTGCTGGCTCGTATGAGCAGTTCTTC; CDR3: CAWSAGSYEQFF
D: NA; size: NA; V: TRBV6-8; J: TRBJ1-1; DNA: TGTGCCAGCAGTTACGGAAGGGGGTACACTGAAGCTTTCTTT; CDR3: CASSYGRGYTEAFF
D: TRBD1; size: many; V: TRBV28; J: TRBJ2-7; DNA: TGTGCCAGCAGTCTTCAGGGGGCAGTCCACGAGCAGTACTTC; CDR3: CASSLQGAVHEQYF
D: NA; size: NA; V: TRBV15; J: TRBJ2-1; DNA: TGTGCCACCAGCAGTGAACCGGGACTTACCTACAATGAGCAGTTCTTC; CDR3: CATSSEPGLTYNEQFF
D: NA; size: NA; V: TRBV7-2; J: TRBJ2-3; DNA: TGTGCCAGCAGCTTATTTTCGCGACAGTCTTACGATACGCAGTATTTT; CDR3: CASSLFSRQSYDTQYF
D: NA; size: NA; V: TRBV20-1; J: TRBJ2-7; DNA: TGCAGTGCTAGCCATCGTGGTACCTCCTACGAGCAGTACTTC; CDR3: CSASHRGTSYEQYF
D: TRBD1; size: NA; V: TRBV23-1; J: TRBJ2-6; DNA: TGCGCCAGCAGTCAAACTAGGGCAGGGGGCCATCTCTCTGGGGCCAACGTCCTGACTTTC; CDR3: CASSQTRAGGHLSGANVLTF
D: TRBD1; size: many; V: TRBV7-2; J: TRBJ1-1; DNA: TGTGCCAGCAGTCCCGGACAGGGGGCCGCTGAAGCTTTCTTT; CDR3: CASSPGQGAAEAFF
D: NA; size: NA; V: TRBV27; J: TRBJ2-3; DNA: TGTGCCAGCAGCGGGCTTGGAGAACGGGATACGCAGTATTTT; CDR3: CASSGLGERDTQYF
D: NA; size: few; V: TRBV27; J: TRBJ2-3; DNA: TGTGCCAGCAGTTCACAGACCGGCACAGATACGCAGTATTTT; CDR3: CASSSQTGTDTQYF
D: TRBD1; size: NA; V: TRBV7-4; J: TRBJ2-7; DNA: TGTGCCAGCAGCTTAGCGGCGACAGGGACCTACGAGCAGTACTTC; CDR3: CASSLAATGTYEQYF
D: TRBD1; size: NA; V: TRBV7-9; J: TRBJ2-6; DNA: TGTGCCAGCAGCTTCGGGACAGGGCCTCCTGGGGCCAACGTCCTGACTTTC; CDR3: CASSFGTGPPGANVLTF
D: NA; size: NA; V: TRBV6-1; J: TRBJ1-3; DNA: TGTGCCAGCAGTGGTAGACTTGGCTCTGGAAACACCATATATTTT; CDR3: CASSGRLGSGNTIYF
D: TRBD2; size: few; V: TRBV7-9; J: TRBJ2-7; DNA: TGTGCCAGCAGCTACCCAGGACTAGCGGGAGGCGAGCAGTACTTC; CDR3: CASSYPGLAGGEQYF
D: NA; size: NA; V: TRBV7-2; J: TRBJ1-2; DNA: TGTGCCAGCGAGAGGAACTATGGCTACACCTTC; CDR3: CASERNYGYTF
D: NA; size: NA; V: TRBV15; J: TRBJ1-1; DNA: TGTGCCACCAGCAGAGATGGTCTCCTGGGTGAAGCTTTCTTT; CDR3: CATSRDGLLGEAFF
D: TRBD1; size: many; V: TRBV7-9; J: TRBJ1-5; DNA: TGTGCCAGCAGCCCAGGGGGAGTAGCGGGCAATCAGCCCCAGCATTTT; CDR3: CASSPGGVAGNQPQHF